This TCR beta chain was observed in a study of blood T cell repertoires in COVID-19. Assay used: immunoSEQ multiplex PCR; TCRdb lists only in-frame clones, some missing. The table includes 150,000 to 200,000 clones, around 88% detected once. This clone was counted a single time. CDR1 SNHLY and CDR2 FYNNEI come from the germline V gene. The CDR3 runs to 14 residues. The ends were cut back, 4 bases at V and 5 bases at J, with 14 bases in the middle. The chain uses TRBV2 and TRBJ1-2; D might be TRBD1 (6 bases). Sequenced: peripheral blood. The origin of this receptor is a woman under 40 with acute or convalescent COVID-19. The CDR3 nucleotides read TGTGCCAGCAGTGTAGGGACATGGTCTTATGGCTACACCTTC. Encoded protein: CASSVGTWSYGYTF.